This T cell receptor (beta chain) was sequenced for a study of blood T cell repertoires in COVID-19. Produced via immunoSEQ multiplex PCR; TCRdb's table is partial and in-frame only. The top ten hold 3.7% of the sample, which has approximately 260,000 clones, around 89% seen once. Per the germline V gene, CDR1 is MDHEN and CDR2 is SYDVKM. V dropped 7 bases and J dropped 0 bases, with 22 bases sitting between them. The CDR3 is 18 amino acids. The rearrangement joins TRBV28 to TRBJ1-5, with D maybe TRBD1 (6 bases). This TCR was sampled from a woman between 40 and 55 years old with acute or convalescent COVID-19. The sequenced material came from peripheral blood. CDR3 sequence (DNA): TGTGCCAGCACCCTCAGCAGGGGCGTAGCCTATAGCAATCAGCCCCAGCATTTT. Encoded protein: CASTLSRGVAYSNQPQHF.